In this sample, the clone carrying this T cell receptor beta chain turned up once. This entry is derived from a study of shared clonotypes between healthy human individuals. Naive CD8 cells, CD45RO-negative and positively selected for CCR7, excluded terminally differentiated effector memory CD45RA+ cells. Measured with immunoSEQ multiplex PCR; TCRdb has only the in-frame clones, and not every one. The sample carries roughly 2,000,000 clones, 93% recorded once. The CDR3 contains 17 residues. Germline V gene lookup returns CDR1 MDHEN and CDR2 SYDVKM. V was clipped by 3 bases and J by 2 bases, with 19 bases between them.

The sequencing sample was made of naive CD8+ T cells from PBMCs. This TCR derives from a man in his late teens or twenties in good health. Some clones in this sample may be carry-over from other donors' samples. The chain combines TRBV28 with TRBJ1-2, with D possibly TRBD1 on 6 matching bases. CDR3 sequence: CASSFDSFWTANYGYTF. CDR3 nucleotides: TGTGCCAGCAGTTTTGATTCTTTTTGGACAGCGAACTATGGCTACACCTTC.